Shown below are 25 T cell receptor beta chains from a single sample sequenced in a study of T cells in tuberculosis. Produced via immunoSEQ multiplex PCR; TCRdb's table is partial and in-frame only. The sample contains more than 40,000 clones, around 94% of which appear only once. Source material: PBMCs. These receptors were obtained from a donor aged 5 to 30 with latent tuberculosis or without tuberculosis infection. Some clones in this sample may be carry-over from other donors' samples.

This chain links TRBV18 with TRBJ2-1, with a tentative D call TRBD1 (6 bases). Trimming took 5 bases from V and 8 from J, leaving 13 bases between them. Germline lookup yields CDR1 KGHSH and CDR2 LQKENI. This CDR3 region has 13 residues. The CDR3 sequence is CASSSDRADEQFF. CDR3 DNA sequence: TGTGCCAGCTCATCGGACAGAGCGGATGAGCAGTTCTTC.

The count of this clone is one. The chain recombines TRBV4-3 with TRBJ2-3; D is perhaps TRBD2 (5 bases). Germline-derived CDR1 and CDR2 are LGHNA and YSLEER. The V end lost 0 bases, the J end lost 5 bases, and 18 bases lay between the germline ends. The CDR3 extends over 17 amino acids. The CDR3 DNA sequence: TGCGCCAGCAGCCAAGACTCCGGGATAAGGGTTCTAGATACGCAGTATTTT. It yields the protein CASSQDSGIRVLDTQYF.

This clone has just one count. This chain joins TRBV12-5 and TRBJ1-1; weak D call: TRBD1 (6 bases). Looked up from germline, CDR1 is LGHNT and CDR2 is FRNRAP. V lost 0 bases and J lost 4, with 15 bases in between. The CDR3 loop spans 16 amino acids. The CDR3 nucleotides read TGTGCTAGTGGTTTGGTCCTGACGGACAGCGGCACTGAAGCTTTCTTT. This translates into CASGLVLTDSGTEAFF.

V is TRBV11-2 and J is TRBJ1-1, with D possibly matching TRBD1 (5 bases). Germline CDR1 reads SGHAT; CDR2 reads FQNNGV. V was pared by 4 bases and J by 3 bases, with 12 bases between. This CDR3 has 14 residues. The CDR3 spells CASSSLGGDTEAFF. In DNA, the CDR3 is TGTGCCAGCAGCTCGCTCGGAGGGGACACTGAAGCTTTCTTT. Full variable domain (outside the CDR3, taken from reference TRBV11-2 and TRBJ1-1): EAGVAQSPRYKIIEKRQSVAFWCNPISGHATLYWYQQILGQGPKLLIQFQNNGVVDDSQLPKDRFSAERLKGVDSTLKIQPAKLEDSAVYLCASSSLGGDTEAFFGQGTRLTVV.

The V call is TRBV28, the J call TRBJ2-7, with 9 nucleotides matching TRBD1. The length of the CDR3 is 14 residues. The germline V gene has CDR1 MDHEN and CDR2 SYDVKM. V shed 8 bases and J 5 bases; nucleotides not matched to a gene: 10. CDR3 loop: CASLTVQGAHEQYF. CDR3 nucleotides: TGTGCCAGCTTGACCGTACAGGGGGCCCACGAGCAGTACTTC.

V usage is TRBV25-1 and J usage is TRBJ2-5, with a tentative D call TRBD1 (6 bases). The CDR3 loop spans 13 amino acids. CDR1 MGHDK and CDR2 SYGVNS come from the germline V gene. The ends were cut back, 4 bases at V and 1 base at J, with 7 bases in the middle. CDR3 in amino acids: CASSGGGQETQYF. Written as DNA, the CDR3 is TGTGCCAGCAGTGGAGGGGGCCAAGAGACCCAGTACTTC.

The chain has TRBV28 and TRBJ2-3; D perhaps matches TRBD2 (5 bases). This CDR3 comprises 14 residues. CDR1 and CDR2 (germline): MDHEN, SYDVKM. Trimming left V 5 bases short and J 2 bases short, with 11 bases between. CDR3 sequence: CASSPRLITDTQYF. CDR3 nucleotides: TGTGCCAGCAGTCCCAGACTAATCACAGATACGCAGTATTTT. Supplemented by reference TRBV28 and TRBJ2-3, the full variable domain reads DVKVTQSSRYLVKRTGEKVFLECVQDMDHENMFWYRQDPGLGLRLIYFSYDVKMKEKGDIPEGYSVSREKKERFSLILESASTNQTSMYLCASSPRLITDTQYFGPGTRLTVL.

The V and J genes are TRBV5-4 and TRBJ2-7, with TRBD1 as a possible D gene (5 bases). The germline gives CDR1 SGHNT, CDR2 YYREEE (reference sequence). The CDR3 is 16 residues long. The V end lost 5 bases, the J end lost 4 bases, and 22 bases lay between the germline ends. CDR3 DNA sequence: TGTGCCAGCAGATCATTCTCAGGGCCAGTTACGTACGAGCAGTACTTC. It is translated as CASRSFSGPVTYEQYF.

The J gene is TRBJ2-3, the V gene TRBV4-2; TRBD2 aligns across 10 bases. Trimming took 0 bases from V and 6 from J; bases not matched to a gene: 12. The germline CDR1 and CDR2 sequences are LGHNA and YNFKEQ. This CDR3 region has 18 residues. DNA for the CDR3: TGTGCCAGCAGCCAAGATCTTGCTAGCGGGAGTTCATCGGATACGCAGTATTTT. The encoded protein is CASSQDLASGSSSDTQYF.

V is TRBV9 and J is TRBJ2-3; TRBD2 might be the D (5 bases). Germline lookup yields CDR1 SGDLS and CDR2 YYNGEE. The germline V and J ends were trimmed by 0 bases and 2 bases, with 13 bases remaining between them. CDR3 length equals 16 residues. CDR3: CASSVGRTPLTDTQYF. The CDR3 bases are TGTGCCAGCAGCGTAGGACGGACTCCCCTCACAGATACGCAGTATTTT. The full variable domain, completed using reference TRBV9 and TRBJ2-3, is DSGVTQTPKHLITATGQRVTLRCSPRSGDLSVYWYQQSLDQGLQFLIQYYNGEERAKGNILERFSAQQFPDLHSELNLSSLELGDSALYFCASSVGRTPLTDTQYFGPGTRLTVL.

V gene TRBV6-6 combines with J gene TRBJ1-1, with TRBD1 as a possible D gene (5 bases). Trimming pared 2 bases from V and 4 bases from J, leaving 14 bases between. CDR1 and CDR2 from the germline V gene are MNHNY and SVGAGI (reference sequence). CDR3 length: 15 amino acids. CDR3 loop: CASSYLGGVSTEAFF. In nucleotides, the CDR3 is TGTGCCAGCAGTTACCTCGGGGGAGTTAGCACTGAAGCTTTCTTT.

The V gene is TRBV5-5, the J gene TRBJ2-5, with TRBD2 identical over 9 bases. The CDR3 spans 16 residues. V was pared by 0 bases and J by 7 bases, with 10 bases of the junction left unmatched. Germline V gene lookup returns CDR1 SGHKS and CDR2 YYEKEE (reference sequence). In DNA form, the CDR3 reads TGTGCCAGCAGCTTGGGTGACGGCGGGAGGGCTCGGACCCAGTACTTC. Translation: CASSLGDGGRARTQYF.

CDR3 in amino acids: CASTLTGQGRTGELFF. The DNA for the CDR3 is TGTGCCAGTACTTTAACGGGACAGGGGAGGACCGGGGAGCTGTTTTTT. V usage is TRBV19 and J usage is TRBJ2-2; 10 bases map to TRBD1. J gave up 5 bases and V 7 bases, and 10 bases lay outside the gene matches. The CDR3 covers 16 residues. Per the germline V gene, CDR1 is LNHDA and CDR2 is SQIVND (reference sequence).

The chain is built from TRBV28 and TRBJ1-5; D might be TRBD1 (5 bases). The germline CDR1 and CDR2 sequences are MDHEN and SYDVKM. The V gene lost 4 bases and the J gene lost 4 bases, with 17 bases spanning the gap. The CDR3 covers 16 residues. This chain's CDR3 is CASSSPGQPANQPQHF. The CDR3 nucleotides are TGTGCCAGCAGTTCTCCAGGGCAACCTGCGAATCAGCCCCAGCATTTT. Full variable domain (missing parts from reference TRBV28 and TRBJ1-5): DVKVTQSSRYLVKRTGEKVFLECVQDMDHENMFWYRQDPGLGLRLIYFSYDVKMKEKGDIPEGYSVSREKKERFSLILESASTNQTSMYLCASSSPGQPANQPQHFGDGTRLSIL.

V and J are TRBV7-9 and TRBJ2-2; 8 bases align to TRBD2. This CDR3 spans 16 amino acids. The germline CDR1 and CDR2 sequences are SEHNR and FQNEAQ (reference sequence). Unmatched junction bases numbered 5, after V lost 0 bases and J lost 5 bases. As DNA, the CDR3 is TGTGCCAGCAGCTTAGCCCTAGCGGGCGTAACCGGGGAGCTGTTTTTT. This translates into CASSLALAGVTGELFF.

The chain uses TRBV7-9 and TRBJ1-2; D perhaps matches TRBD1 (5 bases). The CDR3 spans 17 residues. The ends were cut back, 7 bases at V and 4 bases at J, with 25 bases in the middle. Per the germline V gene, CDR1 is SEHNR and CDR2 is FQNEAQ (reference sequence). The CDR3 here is CASTPNVGSQGSYGYTF. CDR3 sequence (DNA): TGTGCCAGCACCCCTAACGTCGGCTCGCAGGGATCCTATGGCTACACCTTC.

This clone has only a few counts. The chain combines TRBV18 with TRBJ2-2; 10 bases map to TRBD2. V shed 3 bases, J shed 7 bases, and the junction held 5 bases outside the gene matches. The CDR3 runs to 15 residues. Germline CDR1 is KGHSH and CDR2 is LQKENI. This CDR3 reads CASSPLAGEVGELFF. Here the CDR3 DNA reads TGTGCCAGCTCACCGCTAGCGGGAGAGGTCGGGGAGCTGTTTTTT.

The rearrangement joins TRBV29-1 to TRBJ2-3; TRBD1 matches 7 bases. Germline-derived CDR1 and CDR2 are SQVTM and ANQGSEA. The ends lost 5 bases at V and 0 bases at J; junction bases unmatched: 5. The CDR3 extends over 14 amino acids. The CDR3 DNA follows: TGCAGCGTTCAACAGGGGCTAAGCACAGATACGCAGTATTTT. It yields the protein CSVQQGLSTDTQYF.

The CDR3 protein is CASSYDRANTEAFF. The DNA for the CDR3 is TGTGCCAGCAGTTACGACAGGGCGAACACTGAAGCTTTCTTT. This rearrangement joins TRBV6-6 to TRBJ1-1; 7 bases agree with TRBD1. The CDR3 loop spans 14 amino acids. Germline V gene sequence: CDR1 MNHNY, CDR2 SVGAGI (reference sequence). V shed 2 bases and J 1 base; nucleotides not matched to a gene: 1.

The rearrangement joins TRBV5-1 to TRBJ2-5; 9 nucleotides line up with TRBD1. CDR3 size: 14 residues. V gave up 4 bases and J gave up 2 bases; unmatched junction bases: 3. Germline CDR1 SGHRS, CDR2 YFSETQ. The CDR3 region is CASSRGQGQETQYF. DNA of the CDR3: TGCGCCAGCAGCAGAGGACAGGGGCAAGAGACCCAGTACTTC.

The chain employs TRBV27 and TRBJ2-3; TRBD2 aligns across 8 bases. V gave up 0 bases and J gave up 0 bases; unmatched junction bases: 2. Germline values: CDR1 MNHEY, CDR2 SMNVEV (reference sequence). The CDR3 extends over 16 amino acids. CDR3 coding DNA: TGTGCCAGCAGTTTATCGATAGCGGGGAGCACAGATACGCAGTATTTT. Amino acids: CASSLSIAGSTDTQYF.

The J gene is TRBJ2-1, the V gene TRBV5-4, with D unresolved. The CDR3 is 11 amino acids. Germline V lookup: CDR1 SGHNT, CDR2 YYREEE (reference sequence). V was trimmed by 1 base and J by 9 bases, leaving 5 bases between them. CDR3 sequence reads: CASSLFSEQFF. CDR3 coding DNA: TGTGCCAGCAGCTTGTTTAGTGAGCAGTTCTTC.

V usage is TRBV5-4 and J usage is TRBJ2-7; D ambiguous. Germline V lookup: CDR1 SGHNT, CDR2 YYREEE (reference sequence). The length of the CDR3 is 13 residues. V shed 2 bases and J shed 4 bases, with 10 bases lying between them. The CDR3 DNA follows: TGTGCCAGCAGCTTAGGTGGCGGATACGAGCAGTACTTC. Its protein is CASSLGGGYEQYF.

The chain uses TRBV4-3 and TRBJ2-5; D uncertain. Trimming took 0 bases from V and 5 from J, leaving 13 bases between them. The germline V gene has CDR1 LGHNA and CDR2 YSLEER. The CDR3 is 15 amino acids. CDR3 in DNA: TGCGCCAGCAGCCAAGATCGGGTCCGTCGGGAGACCCAGTACTTC. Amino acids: CASSQDRVRRETQYF.

The DNA of the CDR3 is TGTGCCAGCAGCGAGACAGCAAACACTGAAGCTTTCTTT. It specifies CASSETANTEAFF. The chain carries TRBV27 and TRBJ1-1; D is perhaps TRBD1 (5 bases). The CDR3 consists of 13 residues. V dropped 6 bases and J dropped 2 bases, with 10 bases sitting between them. Per germline, CDR1 MNHEY and CDR2 SMNVEV (reference sequence).